These 20 T cell receptor beta chains were all obtained from the same sample, sequenced in a study of T-cell memory formation after mild COVID-19 (TCRdb year 2021). Library preparation was by 5' RACE. TCRdb lists the instrument as Illumina NovaSeq 6000. TCRdb's own reprocessing of the public reads used fastp at Q25 and MiXCR and kept productive beta chains. Each CDR3 protein appears once, grouped with its most common genes and DNA. Counted in this sample were 150,000 to 200,000 distinct CDR3 sequences; under 20% of them appeared once. The leading ten clones occupy roughly 4.3% of the sample. Sequenced material: PBMCs or a T cell subset sorted from them (not recorded which). The receptor set was obtained from a man aged 18 to 30 who had mild COVID-19 (a few samples of this study predate the infection). The sample titles of this study are shuffled in the database, so cell type and time point are left out; the donor was told from shared clones.

This clonotype was counted once. This chain joins TRBV5-6 and TRBJ1-1; D is possibly TRBD1 (5 bases). V was clipped by 4 bases and J by 7 bases, with 17 bases between them. The CDR3 spans 14 residues. CDR1 and CDR2 (germline): SGHDT, YYEEEE. The CDR3 protein is CASSNPMRGGEAFF. CDR3 DNA sequence: TGTGCCAGCAGCAACCCTATGAGGGGCGGTGAAGCTTTCTTT.

V gene TRBV4-2 combines with J gene TRBJ2-4; D gene unclear. CDR3 length: 12 residues. Looked up from germline, CDR1 is LGHNA and CDR2 is YNFKEQ. The V gene lost 0 bases and the J gene lost 9 bases, with 6 bases spanning the gap. The CDR3 sequence: CASSQDLSIQYF. The CDR3, as DNA: TGTGCCAGCAGCCAAGATCTTTCCATTCAGTACTTC.

This clonotype turned up a few times. The rearrangement joins TRBV5-1 to TRBJ2-5, with 9 nucleotides matching TRBD2. CDR1 is SGHRS, CDR2 YFSETQ, per germline. V was pared by 1 base and J by 5 bases, with 9 bases of the junction left unmatched. The CDR3 is made up of 16 amino acids. CDR3 region: CASSLTLAGRSETQYF. The CDR3 region has the DNA TGCGCCAGCAGCTTGACCCTAGCGGGGAGGTCGGAGACCCAGTACTTC.

This clonotype was found many times. The CDR3 nucleotides read TGCGCCAGCAGCCGAGTCATGAGCTCCTACGAGCAGTACTTC. Its protein is CASSRVMSSYEQYF. This rearrangement joins TRBV5-1 to TRBJ2-7, with D unclear. The CDR3 runs to 14 residues. CDR1 is SGHRS and CDR2 is YFSETQ in the germline V gene. Trimming took 4 bases from V and 0 from J, leaving 11 bases between them.

This clonotype occurred a few times. The chain is built from TRBV12-3 or TRBV12-4 and TRBJ2-3; D perhaps matches TRBD2 (6 bases). The CDR3 has 16 residues. The V end was cut by 6 bases, the J end by 0 bases, with 16 bases between. The CDR3 spells CASRPLAETSTDTQYF. DNA for the CDR3: TGTGCCAGCAGGCCATTAGCGGAAACTAGCACAGATACGCAGTATTTT.

The genes are TRBV10-3 and TRBJ1-1, with D maybe TRBD1 (6 bases). This CDR3 has 16 amino acids. V gave up 4 bases and J gave up 1 base, with 16 bases separating them. Looked up from germline, CDR1 is ENHRY and CDR2 is SYGVKD. For the CDR3, the DNA is TGTGCCATCAGTGTTTCTTGGGAAGGGGGGAACACTGAAGCTTTCTTT. Its protein product is CAISVSWEGGNTEAFF.

This clonotype was observed a handful of times. This sequence joins TRBV6-2 or TRBV6-3 and TRBJ1-3; D is unclear. Trimming shortened V by 8 bases and J by 0 bases, and 5 bases separated the two germline ends. The CDR3 has 12 residues. Germline assignment: CDR1 MNHEY and CDR2 SVGEGT. The CDR3 region has the DNA TGTGCCAGCGAGAGCTCTGGAAACACCATATATTTT. Its protein is CASESSGNTIYF.

The chain combines TRBV4-3 with TRBJ2-3; 9 bases align to TRBD1. V shed 0 bases and J 0 bases; nucleotides not matched to a gene: 4. Looked up from germline, CDR1 is LGHNA and CDR2 is YSLEER. CDR3 length equals 17 residues. This CDR3 reads CASSQDRGQGSTDTQYF. The CDR3 DNA reads TGCGCCAGCAGCCAAGATCGGGGACAGGGTAGCACAGATACGCAGTATTTT.

This chain links TRBV20-1 with TRBJ2-1; D unclear. The ends were cut back, 6 bases at V and 6 bases at J, with 18 bases in the middle. This CDR3 has 14 residues. Looked up from germline, CDR1 is DFQATT and CDR2 is SNEGSKA (reference sequence). CDR3 DNA sequence: TGCAGTGCCCCACGCCCCGAAGGGCGCAATGAGCAGTTCTTC. This gives the protein CSAPRPEGRNEQFF.

This clonotype was seen repeatedly, ten times or more. The gene calls are TRBV5-6 and TRBJ2-7; no reliable D call. The CDR3 is 11 residues long. The V end was cut by 4 bases, the J end by 2 bases, with 4 bases between. Germline loops: CDR1 SGHDT, CDR2 YYEEEE. The DNA of the CDR3 is TGTGCCAGCAGCCAGGCCTACGAGCAGTACTTC. Translated: CASSQAYEQYF.

The rearrangement uses TRBV20-1 and TRBJ2-4, with 7 bases lining up with TRBD2. With 1 base clipped from V and 7 bases from J, the junction kept 1 base outside the gene matches. The CDR3 spans 12 residues. CDR1 is DFQATT and CDR2 is SNEGSKA in the germline V gene (reference sequence). The CDR3 is CSARALANIQYF. CDR3 coding DNA: TGCAGTGCTAGAGCACTAGCGAACATTCAGTACTTC.

The gene calls are TRBV7-2 and TRBJ2-2; a possible D gene is TRBD1 (5 bases). The CDR3 contains 15 residues. Germline V gene sequence: CDR1 SGHTA, CDR2 FQGNSA. Between the trimmed V and J ends, which lost 4 bases and 4 bases, there was a span of 13 bases. The CDR3, as DNA: TGTGCCAGCAGCTGGGCTATTAGGGGCACCGGGGAGCTGTTTTTT. Protein: CASSWAIRGTGELFF.

V gene TRBV6-5 combines with J gene TRBJ1-4; D gene unclear. This CDR3 has 15 residues. Germline loops: CDR1 MNHEY, CDR2 SVGAGI. V lost 0 bases and J lost 4, with 9 bases in between. CDR3 DNA sequence: TGTGCCAGCAGTTACTCTGGGTTAGGTAATGAAAAACTGTTTTTT. This encodes CASSYSGLGNEKLFF.

This clonotype occurred a few times. This sequence joins TRBV7-9 and TRBJ2-4; 7 nucleotides align to TRBD1. CDR3 length: 18 amino acids. The germline V gene has CDR1 SEHNR and CDR2 FQNEAQ (reference sequence). The trim removed 3 bases at V and 0 bases at J, leaving 11 bases unmatched. The CDR3 is CASSFGTALLGAKNIQYF. As DNA, the CDR3 is TGTGCCAGCAGCTTCGGGACAGCGTTACTAGGAGCCAAAAACATTCAGTACTTC.

This chain uses TRBV7-2 with TRBJ2-7, with D possibly matching TRBD2 (5 bases). CDR1 is SGHTA and CDR2 is FQGNSA in the germline V gene. Trimming removed 2 bases at V and 9 bases at J, with 14 bases between. The CDR3 has 13 amino acids. The CDR3 DNA reads TGTGCCAGCAGCTTATTCCTTCGTAGCGTGCAGTACGTC. This gives the protein CASSLFLRSVQYV.

This clonotype occurred a few times. The J gene is TRBJ2-5, the V gene TRBV6-5; the match to TRBD2 covers 12 bases. In germline, CDR1 is MNHEY, CDR2 SVGAGI. The CDR3 sequence is 16 residues long. Unmatched junction bases numbered 11, after V lost 5 bases and J lost 7 bases. The CDR3 loop reads CASSLDPSGGAGTQYF. As DNA, the CDR3 is TGTGCCAGCAGTCTGGATCCTAGCGGGGGGGCGGGGACCCAGTACTTC.

The chain carries TRBV6-5 and TRBJ1-2; tentative D call: TRBD1 (5 bases). There are 15 residues in the CDR3. V lost 6 bases to trimming and J lost 4 bases, with 18 bases between them. Germline V gives CDR1 MNHEY, CDR2 SVGAGI. The CDR3 loop is CASSRAGGYFYGYTF. In DNA form, the CDR3 reads TGTGCCAGCAGCCGTGCTGGGGGGTACTTCTATGGCTACACCTTC.

This clonotype has just a few counts. V usage is TRBV12-3 or TRBV12-4 and J usage is TRBJ2-3; TRBD2 is a possible D gene (5 bases). The ends were cut back, 3 bases at V and 2 bases at J, with 12 bases in the middle. This CDR3 has 15 residues. This CDR3 is CASSFSGSLTDTQYF. The CDR3 nucleotides read TGTGCCAGCAGTTTTTCGGGGTCTCTCACAGATACGCAGTATTTT.

This clonotype was detected a few times. The chain links TRBV6-5 to TRBJ2-1; maybe TRBD2 (5 bases). V lost 10 bases to trimming and J lost 1 base, with 23 bases between them. Per the germline V gene, CDR1 is MNHEY and CDR2 is SVGAGI. The CDR3 is made up of 17 amino acids. CDR3: CATLPRARRISYNEQFF. CDR3 sequence (DNA): TGTGCCACCCTGCCGCGCGCCAGGAGGATATCCTACAATGAGCAGTTCTTC.

The chain uses TRBV27 and TRBJ2-3; D ambiguous. Germline CDR1 and CDR2: MNHEY and SMNVEV (reference sequence). The CDR3 is 12 amino acids. V was trimmed by 1 base and J by 14 bases, leaving 13 bases between them. This chain's CDR3 is CASSLLGRALYF. DNA of the CDR3: TGTGCCAGCAGTTTATTAGGACGCGCGCTGTATTTT.